This TCR beta chain was sequenced in a study of PD-1 blockade in classical Hodgkin lymphoma. Study at large: Intravenous nivolumab at 3 mg/kg was given to patients every 2 weeks.

Worth noting for this clone: Its matching antigen is unknown.

Study outcomes and limitations: Compared with baseline, CD4+ but not CD8+ TCR diversity had risen significantly by C4D1. Nivolumab initiated under 1 year post-ASCT led to patient exclusion.

Each patient experienced a relapse that followed autologous stem cell transplantation, and brentuximab vedotin exposure varied. Best responses were complete response, partial response or progressive disease. Sequenced by immunoSEQ multiplex PCR; TCRdb stores in-frame clones only, minus some. The sample carries tens of thousands of clones, roughly nine tenths recorded once. CDR3 length: 14 amino acids. Germline lookup yields CDR1 GTSNPN and CDR2 SVGIG (reference sequence). Trimming took 1 base from V and 4 from J, leaving 13 bases between them. Sequencing was performed on peripheral blood mononuclear cells (PBMCs), taken at baseline. The receptor comes from a human donor with classical Hodgkin lymphoma. This chain uses TRBV30 with TRBJ1-1, with D perhaps matching TRBD1 (6 bases). The CDR3, as DNA: TGTGCCTGGAGTGGGGACAACCTCATCACTGAAGCTTTCTTT. It yields the protein CAWSGDNLITEAFF.